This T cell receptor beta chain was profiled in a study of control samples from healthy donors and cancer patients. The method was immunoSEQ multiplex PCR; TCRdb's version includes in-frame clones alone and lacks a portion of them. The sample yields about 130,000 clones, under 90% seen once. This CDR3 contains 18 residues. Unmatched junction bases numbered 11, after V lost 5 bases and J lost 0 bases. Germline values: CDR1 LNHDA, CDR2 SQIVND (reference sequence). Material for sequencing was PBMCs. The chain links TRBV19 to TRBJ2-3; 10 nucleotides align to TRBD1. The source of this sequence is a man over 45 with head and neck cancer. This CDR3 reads CASSSAGTGVWSTDTQYF. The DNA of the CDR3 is TGTGCCAGTAGTTCCGCCGGGACAGGGGTTTGGAGCACAGATACGCAGTATTTT. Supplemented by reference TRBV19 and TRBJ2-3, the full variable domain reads DGGITQSPKYLFRKEGQNVTLSCEQNLNHDAMYWYRQDPGQGLRLIYYSQIVNDFQKGDIAEGYSVSREKKESFPLTVTSAQKNPTAFYLCASSSAGTGVWSTDTQYFGPGTRLTVL.